One and the same sample provided the 20 T cell receptor beta chains below, sequenced in a study of identical twins. TCRdb redid the calling of the 5' RACE reads with MiXCR, one entry per CDR3 protein. The data show under 1 million distinct CDR3 sequences, roughly an eighth seen once. These data were likewise used in another study, on yellow fever vaccine responses in identical twins.

The sample taken for sequencing was PBMCs. These receptors were obtained from a woman aged 18-29 years in good health.

The V and J genes are TRBV5-1 and TRBJ1-6, with a possible D match to TRBD1 (5 bases). Trimming pared 4 bases from V and 9 bases from J, leaving 20 bases between. The CDR3 sequence is 16 residues long. Germline CDR1 is SGHRS and CDR2 is YFSETQ. CDR3 coding DNA: TGCGCCAGCAGCCCCCTCGGGACTGCTGAAAGTTCACCCCTCCACTTT. Its protein product is CASSPLGTAESSPLHF.

The chain carries TRBV5-1 and TRBJ2-1, with D perhaps assigned TRBD1 or TRBD2 (5 bases each). This CDR3 has 14 residues. The V end lost 3 bases, the J end lost 5 bases, and 12 bases lay between the germline ends. The germline V gene encodes CDR1 SGHRS and CDR2 YFSETQ. The CDR3 spells CASSSGTENNEQFF. In DNA form, the CDR3 reads TGCGCCAGCAGCTCCGGGACGGAAAACAATGAGCAGTTCTTC.

The gene calls are TRBV7-9 and TRBJ2-5; 9 nucleotides align to TRBD2. The CDR3 is 17 residues long. Per germline, CDR1 SEHNR and CDR2 FQNEAQ (reference sequence). The ends lost 5 bases at V and 5 bases at J; junction bases unmatched: 15. CDR3: CASSDSSGKMVGETQYF. The CDR3 region has the DNA TGTGCCAGCAGCGACTCTAGCGGGAAGATGGTCGGGGAGACCCAGTACTTC. Filled out from reference TRBV7-9 and TRBJ2-5, the complete variable domain reads DTGVSQNPRHKITKRGQNVTFRCDPISEHNRLYWYRQTLGQGPEFLTYFQNEAQLEKSRLLSDRFSAERPKGSFSTLEIQRTEQGDSAMYLCASSDSSGKMVGETQYFGPGTRLLVL.

In its sample, this clonotype was seen a few times. The chain employs TRBV29-1 and TRBJ2-2; unclear D gene. Trimming shortened V by 4 bases and J by 3 bases, and 12 bases separated the two germline ends. The germline V gene encodes CDR1 SQVTM and CDR2 ANQGSEA. The CDR3 has 14 residues. The chain's CDR3 is CSVAKGSDTGELFF. The CDR3 DNA reads as TGCAGCGTTGCAAAGGGTTCGGACACCGGGGAGCTGTTTTTT.

J is TRBJ2-4 and V is TRBV27; unclear D gene. The germline V gene encodes CDR1 MNHEY and CDR2 SMNVEV (reference sequence). CDR3 size: 13 residues. The V gene lost 5 bases and the J gene lost 2 bases, with 7 bases spanning the gap. CDR3 DNA: TGTGCCAGCAGTACCCCCTCCAAAAACATTCAGTACTTC. Translated, it gives CASSTPSKNIQYF.

This clonotype came up a few times. J is TRBJ2-1 and V is TRBV7-3, with TRBD2 identical over 8 bases. V was pared by 0 bases and J by 2 bases, with 6 bases of the junction left unmatched. The germline CDR1 and CDR2 sequences are SGHTA and FQGTGA. The CDR3 extends over 17 amino acids. DNA for the CDR3: TGTGCCAGCAGCTTAACCGGGGGGGTCAACCCCTACAATGAGCAGTTCTTC. This translates into CASSLTGGVNPYNEQFF.

Concerning this clonotype: One end of the junction does not line up with germline, which may come from a read error. V and J are TRBV10-3 and TRBJ2-7, with 12 bases matching TRBD2. Germline V gives CDR1 ENHRY, CDR2 SYGVKD. This CDR3 region has 14 residues. CDR3 sequence: CATSPGLAGYEQYF. The CDR3 DNA follows: TGTGCCACCAGTCCGGGACTAGCGGGTTACGAGCAGTACTTC.

This clonotype was seen a few times. The chain combines TRBV20-1 with TRBJ2-7, with D unclear. Trimming removed 2 bases at V and 0 bases at J, with 8 bases between. CDR1 and CDR2 from the germline V gene are DFQATT and SNEGSKA (reference sequence). The CDR3 has 13 amino acids. DNA of the CDR3: TGCAGTGCTAGACCGATGTCCTCCTACGAGCAGTACGTC. This translates into CSARPMSSYEQYV.

The rearrangement links TRBV11-2 to TRBJ2-7; D is ambiguous. V was shortened by 1 base and J by 4 bases, with 8 bases between the two germline ends. Germline CDR1 reads SGHAT; CDR2 reads FQNNGV. The CDR3 contains 13 residues. CDR3 residues: CASSLVLFYEQYF. CDR3 DNA sequence: TGTGCCAGCAGCTTAGTATTATTTTACGAGCAGTACTTC.

This clonotype was found a few times. The chain employs TRBV6-1 and TRBJ1-1; D is perhaps TRBD1 (6 bases). Germline V CDR1 and CDR2: MNHNS, SASEGT. Trimming removed 5 bases from V and 1 base from J, with 14 bases in between. The CDR3 is made up of 15 amino acids. For the CDR3, the DNA is TGTGCCAGCAGTCTTGGGGGGGCGTCGAACACTGAAGCTTTCTTT. Encoded protein: CASSLGGASNTEAFF.

The CDR3, as DNA: TGTGCCAGCCAGACAGATGACTATAATTCACCCCTCCACTTT. It specifies CASQTDDYNSPLHF. The chain uses TRBV6-1 and TRBJ1-6; TRBD1 is a possible D gene (5 bases). CDR3 length: 14 residues. Germline CDR1 and CDR2: MNHNS and SASEGT. V lost 8 bases and J 3 bases, leaving 11 bases between the germline ends.

The chain employs TRBV21-1 and TRBJ2-7. TRBV21-1 has pseudogene status. There are 14 residues in the CDR3. The CDR3 loop is CASSKVWSSYEQYV. The DNA for the CDR3 is TGTGCCAGCAGCAAAGTTTGGAGCTCCTACGAGCAGTACGTC.

This clonotype appeared many times. The chain uses TRBV5-1 and TRBJ2-3, with 8 bases lining up with TRBD2. Trimming took 2 bases from V and 3 from J; bases not matched to a gene: 11. Germline CDR1 and CDR2: SGHRS and YFSETQ. This CDR3 comprises 17 residues. CDR3 DNA sequence: TGCGCCAGCAGCTTAACCCCAATGCAGCGGGGGACAGATACGCAGTATTTT. Residues: CASSLTPMQRGTDTQYF.

This clonotype was counted ten times or more. The genes are TRBV10-3 and TRBJ2-2, with D hard to call. The V gene lost 6 bases and the J gene lost 3 bases, with 2 bases spanning the gap. The CDR3 totals 11 residues. Germline CDR1 ENHRY, CDR2 SYGVKD. The CDR3: CAIRDTGELFF. The CDR3 bases are TGTGCCATCAGGGACACCGGGGAGCTGTTTTTT.

The V gene is TRBV10-3, the J gene TRBJ2-2, with D uncertain. This CDR3 comprises 15 residues. Per the germline V gene, CDR1 is ENHRY and CDR2 is SYGVKD. Trimming left V 6 bases short and J 0 bases short, with 11 bases between. CDR3 residues: CAISQDAANTGELFF. The CDR3 DNA reads as TGTGCCATCAGCCAAGACGCTGCGAACACCGGGGAGCTGTTTTTT.

This clonotype appeared a few times. The chain uses TRBV7-8 and TRBJ2-4; D gene uncertain. The V gene lost 5 bases and the J gene lost 6 bases, with 20 bases spanning the gap. This CDR3 is built from 16 residues. Per germline, CDR1 SGHVS and CDR2 FQNEAQ. The CDR3 sequence: CASSPDPRGRGNIQYF. The CDR3 DNA is TGTGCCAGCAGCCCAGACCCCCGTGGGCGAGGAAACATTCAGTACTTC.

This sequence joins TRBV27 and TRBJ2-3; 8 nucleotides line up with TRBD1. Germline assignment: CDR1 MNHEY and CDR2 SMNVEV (reference sequence). The CDR3 loop spans 18 amino acids. The J segment lost 2 bases and the V segment lost 6 bases, leaving 16 bases of the junction unmatched. Here the CDR3 DNA reads TGTGCCAGCAGCCCGAGCTCGACAGGGGCGATTATCACAGATACGCAGTATTTT. Translated: CASSPSSTGAIITDTQYF.

The chain carries TRBV4-1 and TRBJ1-3; D might be TRBD1 (6 bases). From germline, CDR1 is MGHRA and CDR2 YSYEKL. The ends were cut back, 1 base at V and 0 bases at J, with 10 bases in the middle. This CDR3 comprises 16 residues. The CDR3 DNA sequence: TGCGCCAGCAGCCAAGGACAGGATCGCTCTGGAAACACCATATATTTT. It yields the protein CASSQGQDRSGNTIYF.

This clonotype was found a few times. The V and J genes are TRBV12-3 or TRBV12-4 and TRBJ2-5; D tentatively fits TRBD1 or TRBD2 (6 bases each). The ends were cut back, 3 bases at V and 4 bases at J, with 18 bases in the middle. The CDR3 spans 16 residues. CDR3 DNA sequence: TGTGCCAGCAGTTTTTCGGGTCAGGGGAGGAGAGAGACCCAGTACTTC. The encoded protein is CASSFSGQGRRETQYF.

This clonotype was counted between two and nine times. This chain connects TRBV5-1 to TRBJ2-1; D perhaps matches TRBD1 (5 bases). The germline gives CDR1 SGHRS, CDR2 YFSETQ. With 2 bases removed from V and 2 bases from J, the gap between germline ends came to 11 bases. The CDR3 contains 15 residues. The CDR3 region is CASSFAQGPYNEQFF. In DNA form, the CDR3 reads TGCGCCAGCAGCTTTGCTCAGGGTCCCTACAATGAGCAGTTCTTC.